Below are 26 T cell receptor beta chains sequenced from a single sample in a study of blood T cell repertoires in COVID-19. Sequencing was performed with immunoSEQ multiplex PCR; in TCRdb, only in-frame clones are kept and a portion is missing. The sample has 280,000 or so clones, approximately 89% seen once. Sequenced sample: PBMCs or T cells enriched from blood (not recorded which). These receptors all stem from a woman aged 50 to 60 who had been exposed to COVID-19.

The CDR3 DNA reads as TGTGCCAGTAGTAATCGACAGGGCAATCAGCCCCAGCATTTT. It specifies CASSNRQGNQPQHF. J is TRBJ1-5 and V is TRBV19, with D maybe TRBD1 (6 bases). This CDR3 has 14 residues. Germline lookup yields CDR1 LNHDA and CDR2 SQIVND (reference sequence). V was cut by 4 bases and J by 2 bases, with 9 bases left in between.

The chain recombines TRBV2 with TRBJ2-1; tentatively, D is TRBD2 (6 bases). The CDR3 length is 14 residues. V dropped 8 bases and J dropped 0 bases, with 11 bases sitting between them. Germline V gene lookup returns CDR1 SNHLY and CDR2 FYNNEI. The CDR3 DNA reads as TGTGCCAGCCGGCAGGGAGGCTCCTACAATGAGCAGTTCTTC. Its protein is CASRQGGSYNEQFF.

This clone was seen more than once but under ten times. V gene TRBV7-2 combines with J gene TRBJ1-5; no firm D call. The CDR3 is made up of 13 amino acids. Deletions cut 6 bases from V and 6 bases from J, with 12 bases between. CDR1 and CDR2 from the germline V gene are SGHTA and FQGNSA. In nucleotides, the CDR3 is TGTGCCAGCAGTCCACGGTTCGGTCAGCCCCAGCATTTT. It is translated as CASSPRFGQPQHF.

The chain employs TRBV7-2 and TRBJ2-3; 8 bases align to TRBD2. This CDR3 has 15 amino acids. The germline V gene encodes CDR1 SGHTA and CDR2 FQGNSA. The V and J ends lost 8 bases and 4 bases, in that order; junction bases with no gene match: 11. The CDR3: CASATTSGEADTQYF. In nucleotides, the CDR3 is TGTGCCAGCGCAACCACTAGCGGAGAAGCAGATACGCAGTATTTT.

The chain joins TRBV6-8 to TRBJ2-1; 10 positions match TRBD2. This CDR3 spans 15 amino acids. Trimming cost V 10 bases and J 4 bases; bases outside gene matches: 10. Per germline, CDR1 MNHGY and CDR2 SAAAGT. DNA for the CDR3: TGTGCCAAGACGATAGCGGGGGGCCCTTACAATGAGCAGTTCTTC. Translating gives CAKTIAGGPYNEQFF.

This clone was observed a handful of times. The rearrangement joins TRBV5-1 to TRBJ2-7; tentatively, D is TRBD1 (6 bases). Looked up from germline, CDR1 is SGHRS and CDR2 is YFSETQ. CDR3 length equals 14 residues. The V gene lost 0 bases and the J gene lost 0 bases, with 7 bases spanning the gap. The CDR3 is CASSLGDISYEQYF. The CDR3 nucleotides are TGCGCCAGCAGCTTGGGGGACATCTCCTACGAGCAGTACTTC.

This chain joins TRBV5-5 and TRBJ2-3; D is possibly TRBD2 (5 bases). V shed 4 bases and J shed 1 base, with 13 bases lying between them. Germline V gene lookup returns CDR1 SGHKS and CDR2 YYEKEE (reference sequence). This CDR3 region has 15 residues. The CDR3 loop reads CASSPAGGRTDTQYF. The CDR3 DNA follows: TGTGCCAGCAGCCCGGCTGGAGGTCGCACAGATACGCAGTATTTT.

The chain joins TRBV9 to TRBJ2-5, with 7 bases aligning to TRBD1. CDR1 and CDR2 from the germline V gene are SGDLS and YYNGEE. CDR3 length: 15 amino acids. Trimming cost V 3 bases and J 1 base; bases outside gene matches: 6. The CDR3 reads CASSAGDRTQETQYF. CDR3 sequence (DNA): TGTGCCAGCAGCGCAGGGGACAGAACCCAAGAGACCCAGTACTTC.

This chain connects TRBV19 to TRBJ1-1; a weak D match, TRBD1 (5 bases). V was cut by 7 bases and J by 8 bases, with 20 bases left in between. The CDR3 runs 14 residues. CDR1 is LNHDA, CDR2 SQIVND, per germline (reference sequence). CDR3 region: CASNPGARQGEAFF. The CDR3 DNA sequence: TGTGCCAGTAATCCTGGGGCCCGCCAGGGCGAAGCTTTCTTT. The full variable domain, in which reference TRBV19 and TRBJ1-1 provide the parts outside the CDR3, is DGGITQSPKYLFRKEGQNVTLSCEQNLNHDAMYWYRQDPGQGLRLIYYSQIVNDFQKGDIAEGYSVSREKKESFPLTVTSAQKNPTAFYLCASNPGARQGEAFFGQGTRLTVV.

V and J are TRBV28 and TRBJ1-6; perhaps TRBD1 as D (5 bases). Germline assignment: CDR1 MDHEN and CDR2 SYDVKM. This CDR3 is 13 amino acids long. V gave up 10 bases and J gave up 0 bases, with 7 bases separating them. The CDR3 sequence is CATQVSYNSPLHF. The CDR3 DNA sequence: TGTGCCACACAGGTCTCCTATAATTCACCCCTCCACTTT.

This clone was picked up a small number of times. This rearrangement joins TRBV28 to TRBJ1-2; D gene unclear. Trimming cost V 5 bases and J 8 bases, with 15 bases left between them. The germline gives CDR1 MDHEN, CDR2 SYDVKM. The CDR3 covers 13 residues. The CDR3 loop is CASSASGVPGYTF. The CDR3 bases are TGTGCCAGCAGTGCCAGCGGGGTTCCAGGCTACACCTTC.

Here the CDR3 DNA reads TGCGCCAGCAAGGAGCGGACAGGGGTGAACACTGAAGCTTTCTTT. As protein: CASKERTGVNTEAFF. The chain carries TRBV5-1 and TRBJ1-1; TRBD1 aligns across 9 bases. Trimming cost V 6 bases and J 0 bases; bases outside gene matches: 6. Per the germline V gene, CDR1 is SGHRS and CDR2 is YFSETQ. The CDR3 contains 15 residues.

J is TRBJ2-2 and V is TRBV24-1; 8 bases fit TRBD1. V shed 6 bases and J 5 bases; nucleotides not matched to a gene: 7. This CDR3 has 15 amino acids. CDR1 is KGHDR, CDR2 SFDVKD, per germline. The CDR3, as DNA: TGTGCCACCAGTAGTTTCGGACAGGGTACCGGGGAGCTGTTTTTT. Amino acids: CATSSFGQGTGELFF.

In this sample, this clone turned up once. This chain joins TRBV6-1 and TRBJ2-3; a weak D match, TRBD2 (6 bases). CDR3 length: 16 amino acids. Trimming removed 0 bases at V and 1 base at J, with 11 bases between. The germline V gene encodes CDR1 MNHNS and CDR2 SASEGT. CDR3 region: CASSEALRGGTDTQYF. CDR3 bases: TGTGCCAGCAGTGAAGCGCTTCGCGGGGGCACAGATACGCAGTATTTT.

The rearrangement uses TRBV9 and TRBJ2-3, with D maybe TRBD2 (6 bases). This CDR3 comprises 18 residues. In germline, CDR1 is SGDLS, CDR2 YYNGEE. Trimming left V 3 bases short and J 0 bases short, with 20 bases between. This chain's CDR3 is CASSALGGGTSSTDTQYF. The CDR3 DNA reads TGTGCCAGCAGCGCCTTAGGCGGTGGGACTTCTAGCACAGATACGCAGTATTTT. The variable domain in full, with the rest retrieved from reference TRBV9 and TRBJ2-3, is DSGVTQTPKHLITATGQRVTLRCSPRSGDLSVYWYQQSLDQGLQFLIQYYNGEERAKGNILERFSAQQFPDLHSELNLSSLELGDSALYFCASSALGGGTSSTDTQYFGPGTRLTVL.

The chain joins TRBV2 to TRBJ1-2, with 7 bases lining up with TRBD1. CDR1 is SNHLY and CDR2 is FYNNEI in the germline V gene. The V gene end was trimmed by 6 bases and the J gene end by 8 bases; junction bases not matched to a gene: 12. The CDR3 sequence is 14 residues long. This CDR3 is CASSLDRALGGYTF. DNA of the CDR3: TGTGCCAGCAGCCTAGACAGGGCGTTAGGCGGCTACACCTTC.

This rearrangement joins TRBV20-1 to TRBJ2-3; D is uncertain. CDR3 length: 11 residues. Germline V gene data show CDR1 as DFQATT and CDR2 as SNEGSKA (reference sequence). Between the trimmed V and J ends, which lost 5 bases and 12 bases, there was a span of 15 bases. The CDR3 DNA reads as TGCAGTGCTTCCCTCGCTCTAGTTCAGTATTTT. It is translated as CSASLALVQYF.

Notes on this clone: At the DNA level, this CDR3 is encoded by other sequences in the same sample as well. This chain connects TRBV20-1 to TRBJ1-1; D gene unclear. The length of the CDR3 is 10 residues. CDR1 DFQATT and CDR2 SNEGSKA come from the germline V gene (reference sequence). The germline V and J ends were trimmed by 7 bases and 1 base, with 4 bases remaining between them. CDR3 in amino acids: CSVQNTEAFF. CDR3 in DNA: TGCAGTGTCCAGAACACTGAAGCTTTCTTT.

This clone was picked up a small number of times. This chain connects TRBV5-4 to TRBJ2-3, with 8 bases aligning to TRBD1. J was trimmed by 2 bases and V by 4 bases; bases with no gene match: 9. CDR3 length: 16 residues. The germline V gene has CDR1 SGHNT and CDR2 YYREEE (reference sequence). In DNA form, the CDR3 reads TGTGCCAGCAGCCCTACTCGACAGGGGACCACAGATACGCAGTATTTT. It yields the protein CASSPTRQGTTDTQYF.

The chain links TRBV5-6 to TRBJ1-1; tentative D call: TRBD1 (6 bases). V was pared by 5 bases and J by 5 bases, with 13 bases between. Germline V gene sequence: CDR1 SGHDT, CDR2 YYEEEE. This CDR3 has 13 residues. This CDR3 is CASRAWGRTEAFF. The DNA of the CDR3 is TGTGCCAGCAGGGCCTGGGGGCGAACTGAAGCTTTCTTT.

This sequence joins TRBV2 and TRBJ1-1, with unresolved D. This CDR3 comprises 13 residues. The V and J ends lost 3 bases and 2 bases respectively, with 7 bases between them. Germline V gene sequence: CDR1 SNHLY, CDR2 FYNNEI. The CDR3 spells CASSELANTEAFF. The CDR3 DNA is TGTGCCAGCAGTGAGCTGGCTAACACTGAAGCTTTCTTT.

The V and J genes are TRBV19 and TRBJ2-1; possible D gene TRBD2, 6 bases. This CDR3 spans 13 amino acids. From germline, CDR1 is LNHDA and CDR2 SQIVND (reference sequence). V was shortened by 3 bases and J by 7 bases, with 10 bases between the two germline ends. The CDR3 region has the DNA TGTGCCAGTAGTATCCGACTAGGGAATGAGCAGTTCTTC. Protein sequence: CASSIRLGNEQFF.

This chain joins TRBV11-1 and TRBJ2-2, with a tentative D call TRBD2 (7 bases). Germline V CDR1 and CDR2: SGHAT, FQDESV (reference sequence). The CDR3 runs 16 residues. V was pared by 1 base and J by 6 bases, with 15 bases between. The CDR3 spells CASSLEGGIFAGELFF. CDR3 nucleotide sequence: TGTGCCAGCAGCTTAGAGGGGGGGATCTTCGCCGGGGAGCTGTTTTTT.

In the case of this clone: The sample carries other DNA sequences with the same CDR3. The chain recombines TRBV28 with TRBJ1-5, with TRBD1 matching 10 bases. CDR1 and CDR2 (germline): MDHEN, SYDVKM. The CDR3 covers 14 residues. The junction had 0 bases not matched to a gene; V was cut back by 3 bases and J by 4 bases. The CDR3 nucleotides read TGTGCCAGCAGTTTGGGACAGGGGAATCAGCCCCAGCATTTT. Protein product: CASSLGQGNQPQHF.

V usage is TRBV4-1 and J usage is TRBJ2-7, with 11 bases that match TRBD2. Looked up from germline, CDR1 is MGHRA and CDR2 is YSYEKL. V shed 5 bases and J 2 bases; nucleotides not matched to a gene: 11. CDR3 length: 17 residues. DNA for the CDR3: TGCGCCAGCAGCTTAAGTAGCGGGGGGGCTCCCACCTACGAGCAGTACTTC. Translated, it gives CASSLSSGGAPTYEQYF.

The chain recombines TRBV6-4 with TRBJ1-2, with D possibly TRBD1 on 5 matching bases. The CDR3 has 15 amino acids. V was shortened by 3 bases and J by 3 bases, with 14 bases between the two germline ends. CDR1 is MRHNA, CDR2 SNTAGT, per germline. For the CDR3, the DNA is TGTGCCAGCAGTGAAAATCTAGGGGCTCACTATGGCTACACCTTC. Amino acids: CASSENLGAHYGYTF.